The clone carrying this T cell receptor (beta chain) came up many times. Its antigen is not identified. MiXCR, run by TCRdb on the 5' RACE reads, gives a single entry per CDR3 protein. The repertoire has roughly 120,000 distinct CDR3 sequences, 7.2% of them found once; the top ten carry 2.5% to 3%. The sample is drawn from a study of T cells after yellow fever vaccination. Study conclusions and caveats: Most clones from primary vaccination were detected again post-booster (about 95% CD4, 88% CD8).

Sequenced here: CD4+ T cells sorted from PBMCs, sampled roughly 45 days after the first yellow fever vaccination. The sequence was collected from a man in his late teens or twenties who received the YFV17D yellow fever vaccine.

The CDR3 region is CASSPGLAAVNEQFF. The DNA of the CDR3 is TGTGCCAGCAGCCCCGGACTAGCGGCGGTCAATGAGCAGTTCTTC. This chain links TRBV12-3 or TRBV12-4 with TRBJ2-1; TRBD2 aligns across 10 bases. The CDR3 contains 15 residues. The trim removed 6 bases at V and 6 bases at J, leaving 8 bases unmatched.